This TCR beta chain was identified in a study of radiation and T cells in renal cell carcinoma. Study conclusions and caveats: In blood, top tumor clones expanded by 2 weeks, shrinking by 4.

There are 14 residues in the CDR3. Germline lookup yields CDR1 SGHAT and CDR2 FQNNGV. V trimming: 4 bases; J trimming: 6 bases; junction bases outside the gene matches: 6. The assay was immunoSEQ multiplex PCR, and TCRdb's table has in-frame clones only and misses some. The table has around 77,000 clones, over 80% seen once. Time point indicated: blood 4 weeks post-SBRT, at nephrectomy. Treatment given: 15 Gy SBRT to primary tumor, nephrectomy 4 weeks later. As regards this clone: Antigen unknown.

The receptor was derived from a woman aged 55-75 years with renal cell carcinoma. The sequences come from blood, collected from a patient whose treatment included radiotherapy and nephrectomy. The V call is TRBV11-2, the J call TRBJ1-2, with 9 bases that match TRBD1. CDR3 sequence reads: CASSSGTGPNGYTF. DNA for the CDR3: TGTGCCAGCAGCTCAGGGACAGGGCCAAATGGCTACACCTTC.